This T cell receptor beta chain was documented in a study of blood T cell repertoires in COVID-19. About the study: From T cells, B-cell-depleted T cells, or PBMCs came the material, which was cDNA or gDNA.

Germline CDR1 reads SGHRS; CDR2 reads YFSETQ. Trimming cost V 0 bases and J 6 bases; bases outside gene matches: 4. This CDR3 is 14 amino acids long. Study processing details: How many nucleated cells were present was estimated from reference gene primer amplification. Repertoires were generated with immunoSEQ multiplex PCR, while TCRdb's copy carries only in-frame clones and drops some. V and J calls and clone size follow that table, whereas D and trimming were derived from the DNA. The data show 150,000 or so clones, with about 91% seen just once and 10% held by the top ten. Sequences were obtained from peripheral blood. The receptor comes from a man aged 50-60 years with acute or convalescent COVID-19. This chain uses TRBV5-1 with TRBJ1-1; TRBD1 aligns across 8 bases. The CDR3 nucleotides read TGCGCCAGCAGCTTGGGACAGGGGCGGGCTGAAGCTTTCTTT. It codes for CASSLGQGRAEAFF.